This T cell receptor beta chain was retrieved from a study of neurological immune-mediated disorders. General observations from the study: There was no clinical or MRI feature that was associated with the multiple sclerosis repertoire cluster. The greatest TCR clonal expansion appeared in HTLV-1-associated myelopathy and the smallest, falling below healthy controls, in multiple sclerosis.

TCRdb processed the 5' RACE reads anew with MiXCR; each CDR3 protein has one entry. This sample has tens of thousands of distinct CDR3 sequences, with nearly 3.5% found just once. The CDR3 contains 13 residues. The junction had 9 bases not matched to a gene; V was cut back by 6 bases and J by 5 bases. CDR1 and CDR2 (germline): DFQATT, SNEGSKA (reference sequence). This clonotype was seen repeatedly, ten times or more. The antigen is not known. The material sequenced was PBMCs. This TCR derives from a man aged 40-55 years with multiple sclerosis. The chain links TRBV20-1 to TRBJ2-5; 7 positions match TRBD2. CDR3 in amino acids: CSATRTSGETQYF. The DNA of the CDR3 is TGCAGTGCGACACGGACTAGTGGTGAGACCCAGTACTTC.